One and the same sample provided the 28 T cell receptor beta chains below, sequenced in a study of cytomegalovirus exposure and HLA in healthy donors. Primers included in the PCR were 60 Vbeta and 13 Jbeta primers. The assay was immunoSEQ multiplex PCR, and TCRdb's table has in-frame clones only and misses some. The sample shows 150,000 to 200,000 clones, roughly four fifths of them seen only once. Sequencing was carried out using PBMCs. The origin of the receptors is a woman between 50 and 59 years old in good health and CMV-seronegative.

This chain connects TRBV6-5 to TRBJ1-2, with D uncertain. V gave up 2 bases and J gave up 4 bases, with 5 bases separating them. The CDR3 consists of 12 residues. Germline CDR1 MNHEY, CDR2 SVGAGI. CDR3 sequence: CASSYRGYGYTF. The CDR3 coding sequence is TGTGCCAGCAGTTACCGGGGCTATGGCTACACCTTC.

This chain links TRBV9 with TRBJ1-2; D is possibly TRBD1 (6 bases). CDR1 is SGDLS and CDR2 is YYNGEE in the germline V gene. The CDR3 loop spans 14 amino acids. V gave up 4 bases and J gave up 6 bases, with 16 bases separating them. The CDR3 DNA follows: TGTGCCAGCAGCCCGGGACAACTCCTAAATGGCTACACCTTC. It encodes CASSPGQLLNGYTF.

As DNA, the CDR3 is TGCAGCGTATCACAGAGAACTAATGAAAAACTGTTTTTT. Its translation is CSVSQRTNEKLFF. The V call is TRBV29-1, the J call TRBJ1-4; no reliable D call. This CDR3 is built from 13 residues. Looked up from germline, CDR1 is SQVTM and CDR2 is ANQGSEA. Trimming took off 6 bases at V and 1 base at J, with 9 bases between the two ends.

In DNA form, the CDR3 reads TGTGCCAGCATCGAGACCGGCCAAGGAGCCCAGCATTTT. It yields the protein CASIETGQGAQHF. This chain uses TRBV2 with TRBJ1-5; D gene unclear. V was trimmed by 7 bases and J by 11 bases, leaving 18 bases between them. Looked up from germline, CDR1 is SNHLY and CDR2 is FYNNEI. This CDR3 contains 13 residues.

This clone showed up just a few times. The chain links TRBV11-1 to TRBJ2-3; no definite D call. This CDR3 is 12 amino acids long. Germline V gene data show CDR1 as SGHAT and CDR2 as FQDESV (reference sequence). V was pared by 1 base and J by 6 bases, with 5 bases between. This chain's CDR3 is CASSLVVDTQYF. The DNA for the CDR3 is TGTGCCAGCAGCTTAGTAGTGGATACGCAGTATTTT.

The CDR3 spells CASSSRTSGGSKWNEQFF. CDR3 DNA sequence: TGCGCCAGCAGCTCTCGGACTAGCGGGGGGTCTAAATGGAATGAGCAGTTCTTC. V usage is TRBV4-3 and J usage is TRBJ2-1; TRBD2 matches at 14 bases. The CDR3 totals 18 residues. V lost 5 bases and J lost 7; bases outside the gene matches: 13. Germline loops: CDR1 LGHNA, CDR2 YSLEER.

This chain links TRBV7-2 with TRBJ2-1; 8 nucleotides match TRBD2. Germline assignment: CDR1 SGHTA and CDR2 FQGNSA. The J segment lost 4 bases and the V segment lost 0 bases, leaving 2 bases of the junction unmatched. The CDR3 is 15 amino acids. Here the CDR3 reads CASSLAAGGYNEQFF. The CDR3 DNA reads as TGTGCCAGCAGCTTAGCGGCGGGAGGATACAATGAGCAGTTCTTC.

The V and J genes are TRBV29-1 and TRBJ2-1; 12 bases map to TRBD2. This CDR3 is 14 amino acids long. The trim removed 4 bases at V and 11 bases at J, leaving 9 bases unmatched. Germline lookup yields CDR1 SQVTM and CDR2 ANQGSEA. CDR3 sequence (DNA): TGCAGCGTTGTCCGGACTAGCGGGGCGGCCCAGCAGTTCTTC. It encodes CSVVRTSGAAQQFF.

The chain combines TRBV6-1 with TRBJ2-5, with 7 bases aligning to TRBD1. The V segment lost 3 bases and the J segment 1 base; nucleotides outside the gene matches: 5. From germline, CDR1 is MNHNS and CDR2 SASEGT. The CDR3 consists of 15 residues. The CDR3 sequence is CASSEDGTVQETQYF. CDR3 DNA sequence: TGTGCCAGCAGTGAGGATGGGACAGTCCAAGAGACCCAGTACTTC.

V and J are TRBV11-2 and TRBJ1-1, with TRBD1 matching 11 bases. This CDR3 region has 19 residues. CDR1 and CDR2 (germline): SGHAT, FQNNGV. Trimming at V came to 4 bases and at J to 6 bases, leaving 19 bases not matched to a gene. For the CDR3, the DNA is TGTGCCAGCAGCTCTGGGACAGGGGGAGGCGAAAGGATTGGGGCTGAAGCTTTCTTT. Translation: CASSSGTGGGERIGAEAFF.

V and J are TRBV5-1 and TRBJ2-7; tentatively, D is TRBD1 (6 bases). The CDR3 runs 13 residues. Trimming removed 2 bases at V and 5 bases at J, with 11 bases between. Per the germline V gene, CDR1 is SGHRS and CDR2 is YFSETQ. The CDR3 is CASSFRGAHEQYF. The CDR3 nucleotides are TGCGCCAGCAGCTTCAGGGGAGCCCACGAGCAGTACTTC.

This sequence joins TRBV5-6 and TRBJ2-7; D ambiguous. The CDR3 covers 16 residues. In germline, CDR1 is SGHDT, CDR2 YYEEEE. Trimming stripped 0 bases from V and 1 base from J, with 14 bases between. CDR3 nucleotide sequence: TGTGCCAGCAGCTTGGCCGAGCGATTCACATCCTACGAGCAGTACTTC. It codes for CASSLAERFTSYEQYF.

The rearrangement joins TRBV6-5 to TRBJ1-1; 10 nucleotides agree with TRBD1. From germline, CDR1 is MNHEY and CDR2 SVGAGI. This CDR3 contains 14 residues. The V and J ends lost 6 bases and 0 bases, in that order; junction bases with no gene match: 1. Here the CDR3 DNA reads TGTGCCAGCAGGGGACAGGGGATGAACACTGAAGCTTTCTTT. It codes for CASRGQGMNTEAFF.

This chain links TRBV7-9 with TRBJ2-7, with 7 bases lining up with TRBD1. Germline V lookup: CDR1 SEHNR, CDR2 FQNEAQ (reference sequence). This CDR3 has 15 amino acids. Trimming removed 0 bases from V and 5 bases from J; junction bases left unmatched: 7. The CDR3 loop is CASSLARGQNHEQYF. The CDR3 DNA sequence: TGTGCCAGCAGCTTAGCTAGGGGACAGAACCACGAGCAGTACTTC.

The genes are TRBV9 and TRBJ2-3; 15 bases align to TRBD2. The CDR3 is 19 residues long. With 4 bases clipped from V and 4 bases from J, the junction kept 13 bases outside the gene matches. CDR1 and CDR2 from the germline V gene are SGDLS and YYNGEE. For the CDR3, the DNA is TGTGCCAGCAGCCGGACTAGCGGGGGGGTACGGATCCGGCCAGATACGCAGTATTTT. Residues: CASSRTSGGVRIRPDTQYF.

The rearrangement links TRBV14 to TRBJ2-7, with 10 bases aligning to TRBD1. Germline lookup yields CDR1 SGHDN and CDR2 FVKESK. The V gene end was trimmed by 4 bases and the J gene end by 7 bases; junction bases not matched to a gene: 16. The CDR3 loop spans 17 amino acids. The CDR3 region has the DNA TGTGCCAGCAGCCCCAGACGGGACAGGGGACCCTTGGTGGAGCAGTACTTC. It translates to CASSPRRDRGPLVEQYF.

The J gene is TRBJ1-2, the V gene TRBV7-2; the match to TRBD1 covers 9 bases. CDR1 is SGHTA and CDR2 is FQGNSA in the germline V gene. CDR3 length equals 14 residues. V dropped 4 bases and J dropped 7; count of bases not matched to a gene: 7. CDR3 loop: CASSSQQGAGGYTF. The CDR3 region has the DNA TGTGCCAGCAGCTCCCAACAGGGGGCGGGTGGCTACACCTTC. Looking up the rest from reference TRBV7-2 and TRBJ1-2 gives the full variable domain: GAGVSQSPSNKVTEKGKDVELRCDPISGHTALYWYRQSLGQGLEFLIYFQGNSAPDKSGLPSDRFSAERTGGSVSTLTIQRTQQEDSAVYLCASSSQQGAGGYTFGSGTRLTVV.

The chain couples TRBV18 to TRBJ2-7; the D gene is possibly TRBD2 (5 bases). V was shortened by 0 bases and J by 2 bases, with 11 bases between the two germline ends. The CDR3 contains 15 residues. Germline values: CDR1 KGHSH, CDR2 LQKENI. The CDR3: CASSPPPGYAYEQYF. CDR3 in DNA: TGTGCCAGCTCACCACCTCCGGGGTACGCCTACGAGCAGTACTTC.

V is TRBV11-1 and J is TRBJ2-7; TRBD1 is a possible D gene (5 bases). The CDR3 length is 14 residues. Per germline, CDR1 SGHAT and CDR2 FQDESV (reference sequence). V was pared by 6 bases and J by 5 bases, with 17 bases between. The CDR3 reads CASSRIKGLHEQYF. CDR3 coding DNA: TGTGCCAGCAGTCGGATTAAGGGGCTCCACGAGCAGTACTTC.

V usage is TRBV6-1 and J usage is TRBJ1-1, with 8 nucleotides matching TRBD1. Germline V gene sequence: CDR1 MNHNS, CDR2 SASEGT. The CDR3 totals 14 residues. The junction had 8 bases not matched to a gene; V was cut back by 6 bases and J by 5 bases. Written as DNA, the CDR3 is TGTGCCAGCAGGACAGGGGACGTCGGGACTGAAGCTTTCTTT. Translation gives CASRTGDVGTEAFF.

This chain joins TRBV30 and TRBJ1-1; 8 nucleotides agree with TRBD1. V shed 3 bases and J 5 bases; nucleotides not matched to a gene: 11. Germline CDR1 is GTSNPN and CDR2 is SVGIG (reference sequence). This CDR3 is built from 15 residues. The CDR3 DNA reads as TGTGCCTGGAGCGATTACGGACAGGGATGGACTGAAGCTTTCTTT. Encoded protein: CAWSDYGQGWTEAFF.

This clone was counted a single time. This sequence joins TRBV5-4 and TRBJ2-7; a possible D gene is TRBD2 (6 bases). Germline CDR1 is SGHNT and CDR2 is YYREEE (reference sequence). The germline V and J ends were trimmed by 4 bases and 3 bases, with 17 bases remaining between them. This CDR3 has 15 amino acids. DNA of the CDR3: TGTGCCAGCAGCCCCGACGGAGCGGGTGGCTACGAGCAGTACTTC. Protein product: CASSPDGAGGYEQYF.

The chain combines TRBV28 with TRBJ2-3; 7 bases fit TRBD2. The length of the CDR3 is 17 residues. From germline, CDR1 is MDHEN and CDR2 SYDVKM. Trimming at V came to 7 bases and at J to 2 bases, leaving 15 bases not matched to a gene. This CDR3 is CASTPGGGSGVTDTQYF. The CDR3 DNA follows: TGTGCCAGCACCCCGGGGGGAGGGAGTGGGGTCACAGATACGCAGTATTTT.

This clone was seen a few times. J is TRBJ2-2 and V is TRBV10-3; D not resolved. The CDR3 has 14 amino acids. Germline V gene sequence: CDR1 ENHRY, CDR2 SYGVKD. V shed 5 bases and J shed 2 bases, with 9 bases lying between them. CDR3 in amino acids: CAISNQDNTGELFF. The DNA for the CDR3 is TGTGCCATCAGTAATCAGGATAACACCGGGGAGCTGTTTTTT.

V usage is TRBV19 and J usage is TRBJ2-2; D might be TRBD1 (6 bases). From germline, CDR1 is LNHDA and CDR2 SQIVND (reference sequence). Trimming cost V 5 bases and J 3 bases, with 16 bases left between them. The CDR3 runs 16 residues. The CDR3 DNA is TGTGCCAGTAGTTCGTTCAGGGGCGTGCACACCGGGGAGCTGTTTTTT. As protein: CASSSFRGVHTGELFF.

In this sample, this clone turned up a few times. The J gene is TRBJ2-7, the V gene TRBV6-5; TRBD1 aligns across 7 bases. V lost 0 bases to trimming and J lost 3 bases; unmatched junction nucleotides: 5. Germline V CDR1 and CDR2: MNHEY, SVGAGI. CDR3 size: 15 residues. Written as DNA, the CDR3 is TGTGCCAGCAGTTACTCCAGGACAGGCCACTACGAGCAGTACTTC. As protein: CASSYSRTGHYEQYF.

The chain recombines TRBV5-1 with TRBJ2-4; 8 positions agree with TRBD1. Trimming took 4 bases from V and 0 from J; bases not matched to a gene: 6. This CDR3 has 16 amino acids. The germline V gene has CDR1 SGHRS and CDR2 YFSETQ. In DNA form, the CDR3 reads TGCGCCAGCAGCACGACAGGGGCAATAGCCAAAAACATTCAGTACTTC. This sequence encodes CASSTTGAIAKNIQYF.

This chain links TRBV28 with TRBJ2-7; TRBD1 aligns across 10 bases. CDR1 and CDR2 (germline): MDHEN, SYDVKM. The CDR3 spans 14 residues. Germline trimming cut 6 bases from V and 7 bases from J; bases unmatched to any gene: 9. The CDR3 DNA reads as TGTGCCAGCAGAACGACAGGGGGCTCTCGGGAGCAGTACTTC. Translation: CASRTTGGSREQYF.